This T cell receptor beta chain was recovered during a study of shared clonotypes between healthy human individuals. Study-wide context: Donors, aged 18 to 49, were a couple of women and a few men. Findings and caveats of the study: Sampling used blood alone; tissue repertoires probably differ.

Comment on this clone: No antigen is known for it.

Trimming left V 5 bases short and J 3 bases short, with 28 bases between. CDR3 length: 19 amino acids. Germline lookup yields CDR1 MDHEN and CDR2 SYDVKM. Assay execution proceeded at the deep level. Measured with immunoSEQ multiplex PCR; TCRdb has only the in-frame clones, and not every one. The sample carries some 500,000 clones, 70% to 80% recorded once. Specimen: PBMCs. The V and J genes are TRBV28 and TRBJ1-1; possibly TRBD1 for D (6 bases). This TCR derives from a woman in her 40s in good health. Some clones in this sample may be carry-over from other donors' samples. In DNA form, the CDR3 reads TGTGCCAGCAGTCTCCCGAACTACAGGGCCCTAGATGAGCACACTGAAGCTTTCTTT. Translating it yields CASSLPNYRALDEHTEAFF.